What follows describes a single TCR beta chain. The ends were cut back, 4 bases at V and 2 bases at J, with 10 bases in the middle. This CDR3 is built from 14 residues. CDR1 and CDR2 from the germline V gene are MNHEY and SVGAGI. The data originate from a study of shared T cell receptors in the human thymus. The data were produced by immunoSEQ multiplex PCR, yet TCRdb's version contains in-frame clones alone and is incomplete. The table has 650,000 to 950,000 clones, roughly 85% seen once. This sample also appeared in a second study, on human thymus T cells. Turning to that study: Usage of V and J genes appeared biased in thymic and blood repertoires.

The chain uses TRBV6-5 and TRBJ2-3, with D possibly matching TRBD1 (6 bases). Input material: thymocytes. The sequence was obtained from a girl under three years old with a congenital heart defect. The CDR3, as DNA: TGTGCCAGCAGTTGTTACAGGGACACAGATACGCAGTATTTT. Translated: CASSCYRDTDTQYF.